Included here is one T cell receptor beta chain sequence, with context. What antigen it recognizes has not been identified. Per-base qualities were not stored, and no clone one base away is much larger. Using the deep immunoSEQ assay, TCR CDR3 regions were amplified from genomic DNA by multiplex PCR. Genomic DNA extracted from each cell subset was distributed evenly over all wells of several immunoSEQ 96-well plates, and each plate served as one replicate. For sorted subsets, each replicate PCR was loaded with approximately 200 ng genomic DNA, equivalent to some 31,000 T cell genomes. The purified libraries were quantified using a Qubit 3.0 fluorometer, sized with a Bioanalyzer 2100, and then quantified again using the KAPA Library Quantification kit. Every immunoSEQ 96-well plate was sequenced on a separate single-read 150-cycle Illumina NextSeq 550 flow cell. Concerning the study's data processing: Because only junctional sequences without quality scores were contained in the immunoSEQ output, filtering matching that applied to full-length reads could not be performed. Sequences were annotated with PyIR, a Python wrapper for IgBLAST v1.9, and V/J genes and CDR3 were assigned using IMGT germline references. Reads with weak V/J assignments (E-value above 1e-6), missing CDR3, stop codons, out-of-frame junctions, or ambiguous translated residues were removed. V3J clonotypes were defined as sequences sharing the same inferred V gene, J gene, and CDR3 amino acid sequence. Percentage overlap between repertoires was calculated by dividing the number of shared unique clonotypes by the size of the smaller repertoire. Richness of each repertoire was evaluated using RTK rarefaction, the Chao1 estimator, and Recon v2.1 estimates of unobserved clonotypes. For all TCRbeta clonotypes obtained by the gDNA method from several donors, generation probabilities were computed with OLGA. TCRdb provides this immuneACCESS table in a form limited to in-frame rearrangements. Some clones are lacking; in checked studies, under half of them reflect an unresolved V gene, and why the rest are absent is not known. V and J calls and clone size are given by that table; D and trimming were obtained from the DNA. The sample table records about 1 million clones; around 76% of these occur just once. About 1.5% of the sample lies in the top ten.

This entry is derived from a study of shared clonotypes between healthy human individuals (dated by TCRdb to 2018 to 2021). Context from the whole study: The cohort comprised two women and a few men aged 18 to 49 years. Per donor, three plates each were used for CD4 naive and CD4 memory, two for CD8 naive, and one for CD8 memory. Different laboratories and diverse techniques were used to prepare libraries and sequence TCR repertoires, to increase sequencing depth and limit assay-specific biases. To estimate repertoire size and how much clonotypes are shared between individuals, the study performed deep sequencing of blood TCR repertoires from roughly five healthy adults. Between about 0.94 and 8.9 billion PBMCs per donor were obtained by leukapheresis.

The donors were healthy, HIV-negative adults who had no recently reported acute infections or vaccinations. Only Caucasian adults living in Nashville, Tennessee, USA were represented among the donors. CD4+ T cells were enriched by magnetic negative selection; naive cells were then positively selected on CD45RA, and the negative fraction formed the memory subset. After blood collection by leukapheresis, PBMCs were isolated using Ficoll-Histopaque density gradient centrifugation and then cryopreserved in the vapor phase of liquid nitrogen. Purity and quantity of every magnetically sorted T cell population were checked by analytical flow cytometry. From each sorted fraction, genomic DNA was isolated and quantified by UV absorbance on a Nanodrop 2000c. The CDR3 starts with the cysteine, ends with the phenylalanine, and has 16 residues. The sequence is cut down to CDR3 DNA, 48 bases in frame from base 1. CDR1 and CDR2 are read off the germline V gene as SGDLS and YYNGEE. V ends up 3 bases short and J 4 bases short, with an unmatched junction base count of 9.

Study-wide conclusions, independent of this receptor: Approximately 5% of naive CD4, 3.5% of naive CD8, 2.3% of memory CD4, and 0.4% of memory CD8 clonotypes were shared across several donors. Incomplete sequencing was indicated by rarefaction of sorted-subset datasets, despite the large sequencing depth. Compared with non-shared clonotypes, clonotypes shared by all four sorted-subset donors had higher generation probabilities. Because the study included only a small number of donors, the genetic and exposure-history diversity represented was limited. Sampling was restricted to blood, and TCR repertoires in tissue are likely to differ from TCR repertoires in blood. Naive subsets generally had larger estimated clonotype richness than memory subsets. Pairwise subsampling led to the expectation that sequencing depth would affect the degree of clonotype sharing among donors.

Sequenced: memory CD4+ T cells sorted from blood. This specimen's cell subset or site label, per the study, means: CD45RA-negative fraction. The sequence was collected from a man younger than 35 in good health. This sequence uses TRBV9 and TRBJ2-5; 10 bases in the junction line up with TRBD2. In nucleotides, the sequence is TGTGCCAGCAGCGCCTATAGCGGGGGGATTGGAGAGACCCAGTACTTC. Its amino acids are CASSAYSGGIGETQYF.